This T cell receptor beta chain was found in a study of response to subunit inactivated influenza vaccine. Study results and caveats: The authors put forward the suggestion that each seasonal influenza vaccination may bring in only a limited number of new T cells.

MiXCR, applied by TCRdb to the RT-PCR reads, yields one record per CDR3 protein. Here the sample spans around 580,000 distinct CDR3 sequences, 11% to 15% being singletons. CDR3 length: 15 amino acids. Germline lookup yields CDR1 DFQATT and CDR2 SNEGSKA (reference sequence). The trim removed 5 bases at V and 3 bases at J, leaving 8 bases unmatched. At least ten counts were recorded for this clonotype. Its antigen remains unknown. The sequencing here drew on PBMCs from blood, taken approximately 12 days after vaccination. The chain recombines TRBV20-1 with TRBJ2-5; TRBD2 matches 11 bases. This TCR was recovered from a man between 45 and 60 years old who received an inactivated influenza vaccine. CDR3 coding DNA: TGCAGTGCTTCCTCCGGGACTAGCGGAAAAGAGACCCAGTACTTC. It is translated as CSASSGTSGKETQYF.